The sequence of this T cell receptor beta chain was determined in a study of vaccination and CD4 T cells after COVID-19. Study at large: Typically, post-vaccine samples were obtained a median approximately 74 days after dose two, within a range of 14 to 241. Findings and limits, study-wide: Looking at convalescent patients, 304 of their 307 vaccine-specific clones were spike mono-reactive.

As for this clonotype: Antigen specificity is unknown.

Looked up from germline, CDR1 is MDHEN and CDR2 is SYDVKM. V lost 5 bases to trimming and J lost 1 base; unmatched junction nucleotides: 3. The CDR3 runs 15 residues. The Oncomine TCR Beta short-read assay sequenced DNA from cultured CD4+ T cells. TCRdb processed the PCR reads anew with MiXCR; each CDR3 protein has one entry. The table has around 19,000 distinct CDR3 sequences, roughly 46% seen once; the top ten hold around 6.9%. Described treatment: approximately 9-day PBMC culture with coronavirus spike peptide pools or control peptides (ViraFEST assay). The material sequenced was CD4+ T cells from blood, cultured in vitro, taken before SARS-CoV-2 vaccination. The clonotype comes from a human donor who had recovered from COVID-19. J is TRBJ2-1 and V is TRBV28; TRBD1 aligns across 9 bases. CDR3 protein: CASSTGGASYNEQFF. In DNA form, the CDR3 reads TGTGCCAGCAGTACAGGGGGCGCGTCCTACAATGAGCAGTTCTTC.